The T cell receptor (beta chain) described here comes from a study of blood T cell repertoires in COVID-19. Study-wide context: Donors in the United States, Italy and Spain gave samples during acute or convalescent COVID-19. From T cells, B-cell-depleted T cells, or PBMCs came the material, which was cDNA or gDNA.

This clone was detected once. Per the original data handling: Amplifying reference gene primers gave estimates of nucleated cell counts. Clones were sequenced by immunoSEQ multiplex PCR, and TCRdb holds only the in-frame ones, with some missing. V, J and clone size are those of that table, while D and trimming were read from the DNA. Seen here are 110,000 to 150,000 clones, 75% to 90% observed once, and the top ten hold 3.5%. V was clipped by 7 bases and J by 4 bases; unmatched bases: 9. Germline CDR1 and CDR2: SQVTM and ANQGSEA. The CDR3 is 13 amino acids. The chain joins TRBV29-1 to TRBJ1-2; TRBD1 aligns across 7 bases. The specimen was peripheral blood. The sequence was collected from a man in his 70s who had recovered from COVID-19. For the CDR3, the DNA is TGCAGCGCATCCCGGGACAGTTCCTATGGCTACACCTTC. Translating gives CSASRDSSYGYTF.